Reported below is one T cell receptor beta chain. Replicate PCRs for sorted subsets used approximately 190 ng DNA; this equaled 30,000 to 35,000 T cell genomes. The repertoire was sequenced with immunoSEQ multiplex PCR; TCRdb's copy has only in-frame clones and lacks some. Among about 2.3 million clones listed, 85% to 95% were seen once. This sample is part of a study of shared clonotypes between healthy human individuals. Sequenced sample: naive CD4+ T cells from PBMCs. This sample's subset: CD45RA+ positively selected. The source is a young man in good health. Some clones in this sample may be carry-over from other donors' samples.

The CDR3 nucleotides read TGTGCCAGCAGCAAAGATCGGGACAGGACGAACACTGAAGCTTTCTTT. Amino acid sequence: CASSKDRDRTNTEAFF. The chain uses TRBV21-1 and TRBJ1-1; the table's D call, TRBD1, has no DNA check behind it. TRBV21-1 is tagged as a pseudogene. The length of the CDR3 is 16 residues.